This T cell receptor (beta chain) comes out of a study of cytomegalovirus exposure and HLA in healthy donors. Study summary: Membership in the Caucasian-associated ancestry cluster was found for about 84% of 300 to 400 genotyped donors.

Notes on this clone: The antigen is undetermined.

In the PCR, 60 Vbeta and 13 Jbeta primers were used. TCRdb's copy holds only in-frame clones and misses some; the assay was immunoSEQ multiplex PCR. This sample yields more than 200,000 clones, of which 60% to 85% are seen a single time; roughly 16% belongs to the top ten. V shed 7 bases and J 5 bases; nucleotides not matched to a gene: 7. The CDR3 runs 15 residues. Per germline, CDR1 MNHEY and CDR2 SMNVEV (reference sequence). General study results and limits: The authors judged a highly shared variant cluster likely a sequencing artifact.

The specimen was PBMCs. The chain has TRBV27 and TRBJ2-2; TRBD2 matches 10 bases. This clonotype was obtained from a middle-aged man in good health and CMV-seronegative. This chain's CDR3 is CASKKGLAATGELFF. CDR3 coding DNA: TGTGCCAGCAAAAAAGGACTAGCGGCAACCGGGGAGCTGTTTTTT.